Below, 20 T cell receptor beta chains from the same sample are listed, as sequenced in a study of blood T cells in healthy people across ages (dated by TCRdb to 2015 to 2017). Library method: 5' RACE. A second PCR of roughly 7 to 12 cycles was run with a J-beta primer mix and a sample-barcoded 5' primer. The raw public data were reprocessed by TCRdb itself: fastp quality trimming at Q25, MiXCR clonotype calling, in-frame beta chains only. Rows merge per CDR3 protein into single entries with the most common DNA and genes. This sample has approximately 1,700,000 distinct CDR3 sequences in its table, and 30% to 40% of those were observed once. Of the sample, 23% falls within the top ten clones. The sample comprised blood. Every receptor here comes from a human donor in good health.

The chain links TRBV7-9 to TRBJ1-5, with 12 bases lining up with TRBD1. Germline V gene lookup returns CDR1 SEHNR and CDR2 FQNEAQ (reference sequence). There are 17 residues in the CDR3. V dropped 5 bases and J dropped 1; count of bases not matched to a gene: 6. The CDR3 nucleotides are TGTGCCAGCAGCCTCGGGACAGGGGGCATGAGCAATCAGCCCCAGCATTTT. It specifies CASSLGTGGMSNQPQHF.

This clonotype appeared a few times. The chain has TRBV10-3 and TRBJ1-5; D not resolved. Germline assignment: CDR1 ENHRY and CDR2 SYGVKD. This CDR3 contains 13 residues. V gave up 8 bases and J gave up 3 bases, with 11 bases separating them. CDR3 residues: CAIAAGTNQPQHF. CDR3 DNA sequence: TGTGCCATCGCGGCAGGTACCAATCAGCCCCAGCATTTT.

This clonotype was picked up many times. For the CDR3, the DNA is TGTGCCAGCAGCTACCAGTACAATGAGCAGTTCTTC. Translated: CASSYQYNEQFF. This chain links TRBV5-4 with TRBJ2-1; D call uncertain. With 3 bases removed from V and 4 bases from J, the gap between germline ends came to 5 bases. The CDR3 is 12 residues long. CDR1 and CDR2 from the germline V gene are SGHNT and YYREEE (reference sequence). Full variable domain (outside the CDR3, taken from reference TRBV5-4 and TRBJ2-1): ETGVTQSPTHLIKTRGQQVTLRCSSQSGHNTVSWYQQALGQGPQFIFQYYREEENGRGNFPPRFSGLQFPNYSSELNVNALELDDSALYLCASSYQYNEQFFGPGTRLTVL.

This clonotype came up a few times. The V gene is TRBV20-1, the J gene TRBJ2-3; TRBD2 is a possible D gene (6 bases). Germline lookup yields CDR1 DFQATT and CDR2 SNEGSKA (reference sequence). CDR3 length equals 14 residues. V was cut by 4 bases and J by 5 bases, with 16 bases left in between. The CDR3 sequence: CSAILAGGGDTQYF. In DNA form, the CDR3 reads TGCAGTGCTATACTAGCTGGGGGAGGAGATACGCAGTATTTT.

The chain uses TRBV7-3 and TRBJ2-1; D gene ambiguous. The V gene's germline CDR1 is SGHTA and CDR2 FQGTGA. V was pared by 3 bases and J by 10 bases, with 16 bases between. This CDR3 is built from 14 residues. CDR3 region: CASSLTSSFHEQFF. Here the CDR3 DNA reads TGTGCCAGCAGCTTGACTTCCTCCTTCCACGAGCAGTTCTTC.

The V and J genes are TRBV9 and TRBJ2-1; 8 bases are a match to TRBD2. The CDR3 runs 14 residues. V trimming: 4 bases; J trimming: 10 bases; junction bases outside the gene matches: 10. Germline assignment: CDR1 SGDLS and CDR2 YYNGEE. This CDR3 reads CASSWTSLGTEQFF. The CDR3 DNA follows: TGTGCCAGCAGCTGGACTAGCCTAGGGACCGAGCAGTTCTTC.

This clonotype occurred a few times. The V gene is TRBV6-5, the J gene TRBJ1-2; 12 bases are shared with TRBD1. V dropped 5 bases and J dropped 6; count of bases not matched to a gene: 7. The CDR3 consists of 15 residues. Germline V gene lookup returns CDR1 MNHEY and CDR2 SVGAGI. The CDR3 loop reads CASSRDRGRPDGYTF. CDR3 DNA: TGTGCCAGCAGTCGGGACAGGGGGCGTCCGGATGGCTACACCTTC.

The V call is TRBV7-9, the J call TRBJ2-1, with 9 nucleotides matching TRBD2. With V trimmed by 5 bases and J by 7 bases, 9 bases remained unmatched. Per the germline V gene, CDR1 is SEHNR and CDR2 is FQNEAQ (reference sequence). The CDR3 loop spans 15 amino acids. CDR3 sequence reads: CASSPLAGFTNEQFF. In DNA form, the CDR3 reads TGTGCCAGCAGCCCTCTAGCGGGGTTTACAAATGAGCAGTTCTTC.

This clonotype was counted between two and nine times. J is TRBJ2-5 and V is TRBV6-2 or TRBV6-3; the D gene is possibly TRBD1 (5 bases). With the DNA end fitting TRBJ2-7 better, the J assignment may be wrong. Germline V gene data show CDR1 as MNHEY and CDR2 as SVGEGT. The CDR3 extends over 13 amino acids. CDR3 sequence (DNA): TGTGCCAGCGGCTCCAGGGCGTACTACGAGCAGTACTTC. This gives the protein CASGSRAYYEQYF.

The chain links TRBV18 to TRBJ1-4; 9 bases agree with TRBD1. CDR3 size: 15 residues. V lost 3 bases, J lost 8 bases, and 7 bases stayed unmatched. Germline V lookup: CDR1 KGHSH, CDR2 LQKENI. The CDR3 DNA is TGTGCCAGCTCACCGGGACAGGGTGATGGCGAAAAACTGTTTTTT. It codes for CASSPGQGDGEKLFF.

The chain employs TRBV4-2 and TRBJ2-3, with TRBD1 matching 7 bases. CDR1 LGHNA and CDR2 YNFKEQ come from the germline V gene. V gave up 0 bases and J gave up 3 bases; unmatched junction bases: 9. This CDR3 has 17 amino acids. Here the CDR3 DNA reads TGTGCCAGCAGCCAAGATCCCCAGGGGGTTGGAACAGATACGCAGTATTTT. This encodes CASSQDPQGVGTDTQYF.

This clonotype occurred once. The chain uses TRBV12-3 or TRBV12-4 and TRBJ2-5; 7 bases fit TRBD2. The V gene end was trimmed by 8 bases and the J gene end by 4 bases; junction bases not matched to a gene: 16. The CDR3 length is 16 residues. CDR3: CASRSWLAEARETQYF. In nucleotides, the CDR3 is TGTGCCAGCCGGTCGTGGCTAGCGGAGGCACGAGAGACCCAGTACTTC.

The chain couples TRBV11-3 to TRBJ2-4; maybe TRBD2 (6 bases). The DNA end is a closer match to TRBJ2-7, so the J assignment may be wrong. The V gene's germline CDR1 is SGHNT and CDR2 YENEEA. There are 13 residues in the CDR3. The CDR3 protein is CASSSRWEDEQYF. DNA for the CDR3: TGTGCCAGCAGCTCCCGGTGGGAGGACGAGCAGTACTTC.

The table lists this clonotype with many counts. The J gene is TRBJ2-5, the V gene TRBV4-1; 9 bases align to TRBD2. The CDR3 is made up of 14 amino acids. Germline V lookup: CDR1 MGHRA, CDR2 YSYEKL. The V and J ends lost 4 bases and 5 bases, in that order; junction bases with no gene match: 5. This CDR3 reads CASSPRSGGETQYF. CDR3 DNA: TGCGCCAGCAGCCCGCGTAGCGGGGGTGAGACCCAGTACTTC.

The V gene is TRBV7-9, the J gene TRBJ2-2; 8 bases fit TRBD1. The V and J ends lost 4 bases and 2 bases, in that order; junction bases with no gene match: 9. CDR3 length: 17 residues. Germline V gives CDR1 SEHNR, CDR2 FQNEAQ (reference sequence). The CDR3 bases are TGTGCCAGCAGCTCCGCTTTGTCAGGGGGCAACACCGGGGAGCTGTTTTTT. Translating gives CASSSALSGGNTGELFF.

This chain uses TRBV29-1 with TRBJ1-2; no firm D call. The CDR3 length is 12 residues. The germline V gene encodes CDR1 SQVTM and CDR2 ANQGSEA. V was clipped by 6 bases and J by 8 bases, with 16 bases between them. The CDR3 nucleotides are TGCAGCGTGACGGTGGGTGGAGGGGGCTACACCTTC. It codes for CSVTVGGGGYTF.

This clonotype was counted between two and nine times. The V call is TRBV2, the J call TRBJ2-7, with 8 bases lining up with TRBD2. With V trimmed by 7 bases and J by 2 bases, 1 base remained unmatched. CDR1 is SNHLY and CDR2 is FYNNEI in the germline V gene. This CDR3 comprises 12 residues. CDR3 sequence reads: CASTGGTYEQYF. CDR3 DNA sequence: TGTGCCAGCACGGGGGGGACCTACGAGCAGTACTTC. Full variable domain (rest looked up from reference TRBV2 and TRBJ2-7): EPEVTQTPSHQVTQMGQEVILRCVPISNHLYFYWYRQILGQKVEFLVSFYNNEISEKSEIFDDQFSVERPDGSNFTLKIRSTKLEDSAMYFCASTGGTYEQYFGPGTRLTVT.

In regard to this clonotype: Possible read error: a much larger clone is one base away. V usage is TRBV18 and J usage is TRBJ2-5; 8 bases line up with TRBD1. The germline gives CDR1 KGHSH, CDR2 LQKENI. The CDR3 totals 16 residues. The CDR3 nucleotides are TGTGCCAGCCCACCACTTCAATCCGGGACAGGAGAGACCCAGTACTTC. Its translation is CASPPLQSGTGETQYF. Combining the CDR3 with reference TRBV18 and TRBJ2-5 gives the whole variable domain NAGVMQNPRHLVRRRGQEARLRCSPMKGHSHVYWYRQLPEEGLKFMVYLQKENIIDESGMPKERFSAEFPKEGPSILRIQQVVRGDSAAYFCASPPLQSGTGETQYFGPGTRLLVL.

This chain links TRBV6-2 or TRBV6-3 with TRBJ2-5; D is possibly TRBD1 (5 bases). The CDR3 length is 15 residues. The germline CDR1 and CDR2 sequences are MNHEY and SVGEGT. The ends were cut back, 6 bases at V and 2 bases at J, with 16 bases in the middle. The DNA for the CDR3 is TGTGCCAGCAGCGAGACCGCAGGGCAGCAAGAGACCCAGTACTTC. Amino acid sequence: CASSETAGQQETQYF.

In this sample, this clonotype turned up once. The junction departs from the called germline gene at one end, perhaps through a read error. The chain couples TRBV7-2 to TRBJ2-1, with 10 bases fitting TRBD2. This CDR3 is 17 amino acids long. CDR1 and CDR2 (germline): SGHTA, FQGNSA. The CDR3 loop is CVSSWPGTSDGYNEQFF. CDR3 DNA: TGTGTCAGCAGCTGGCCCGGGACTAGCGATGGCTACAATGAGCAGTTCTTC.